This is a list of T cell receptor beta chains from one sample in a study of blood T cell repertoires in COVID-19. Only in-frame clones appear in the TCRdb table, and some are missing; sequencing was by immunoSEQ multiplex PCR. The data show more than 90,000 clones, with approximately 81% seen just once and less than 2% held by the top ten. The specimen was peripheral blood. Receptor source: a woman between 65 and 79 years old with active or convalescent COVID-19. CDR3s include the opening cysteine and the closing phenylalanine or tryptophan. The D gene is left open where the match is weak. For some rows the clone size is stated as once, few or many, or as a class when expanded; others skip it.

>-|-|TRBV3-1/TRBV3-2
CASSSRGANVLTF
>-|TRBD2|TRBV30
CAWSGGTSYEQYF
>-|TRBD1|TRBV7-8
CASSLWTGSDTEAFF
>-|TRBD1|TRBV6-5
CASRRSDRGLGYTF
>-|-|TRBV19
CASSTRVSGNTIYF
>-|TRBD1|TRBV19
CASTQGDRFSNSPLHF
>-|-|TRBV2
CASVGQGDTGELFF
>-|-|TRBV3-1/TRBV3-2
CASSRRGTGFTEAFF
>-|TRBD1|TRBV27
CASSTGDSPLHF
>-|-|TRBV2
CASREQVRLNSPLHF
>-|TRBD1|TRBV5-1
CASSSTGTGNEKLFF
>-|TRBD1|TRBV3-1/TRBV3-2
CASSQKRGGVTEAFF
>once|TRBD1|TRBV7-9
CASSWGQGGGEQYF
>-|TRBD1|TRBV6-6
CAARGNNEKLFF
>-|TRBD1|TRBV5-3
CARSRTGTVRNTIYF
>-|-|TRBV5-1
CASKDGAVNSPLHF
>-|-|TRBV9
CASKPQGTNTEAFF
>few|TRBD2|TRBV12-5
CASGFRAIRFGGRSTDTQYF
>once|-|TRBV2
CASSLRQDSYEQYF
>-|TRBD2|TRBV5-1
CASSSTSGGPRNEQFF
>-|-|TRBV7-9
CASSHEQGSGTGANVLTF
>-|-|TRBV19
CASSRQDGYTF
>-|-|TRBV10-3
CAISEGQGSQPQHF
>-|TRBD2|TRBV4-3
CASSQGGLAGGEQYF
>-|-|TRBV12-5
CASGLVLSNTGELFF
>-|TRBD1|TRBV7-2
CASSKGQPSYEQYF
>few|-|TRBV7-6
CASSPRWQRYNEQFF
>-|TRBD1|TRBV18
CASSTFTGQGAYNEQFF
>few|-|TRBV27
CASRMTRDSYEQYF
>-|-|TRBV23-1
CASRGEVPRPPVPGSYNSPLHF
>-|-|TRBV4-1
CASSQDFTGNFYEQYF
>-|-|TRBV3-1/TRBV3-2
CASTTRGDTEAFF
>once|TRBD2|TRBV3-1/TRBV3-2
CASSQDLLAGGPNEQFF
>-|-|TRBV25-1
CASSQGLNEKLFF
>-|-|TRBV5-1
CASSRQENTEAFF
>-|-|TRBV13
CASSLDRQETQYF
>-|TRBD1|TRBV3-1/TRBV3-2
CASSRGGTGGGTNVLTF
>once|-|TRBV9
CASSVGQGGVSYEQYF
>-|-|TRBV16
CASSQLAGNYGYTF
>-|TRBD2|TRBV5-1
CASSLGLVSYNEQFF
>-|TRBD2|TRBV6-5
CASSPRSGRSYEQYF
>-|TRBD1|TRBV7-9
CASSLGQGIADTQYF
>few|-|TRBV28
CASSLRPRGSNQPQHF
>-|-|TRBV7-2
CASSLSRTGGGYTF
>few|-|TRBV4-2
CASSQDVKGGNQPQHF
>-|TRBD2|TRBV9
CASSPSGSTDTQYF